This T cell receptor (beta chain) is drawn from a study of cytomegalovirus exposure and HLA in healthy donors. This CDR3 has 13 amino acids. Germline V gene sequence: CDR1 SEHNR, CDR2 FQNEAQ (reference sequence). PCR primers comprised 60 Vbeta and 13 Jbeta primers. Authors' data handling: A later analysis tallied tens of millions of unique TCR beta chains, 8.5 million to 11 million of them shared. Repertoires were generated with immunoSEQ multiplex PCR, while TCRdb's copy carries only in-frame clones and drops some. D and trimming come from the DNA, and the V and J calls and clone size come from that table. The sample carries roughly 220,000 clones, more than 65% recorded once. This clone was detected once. Relative to the germline gene, one junction end is altered; a read error may explain this.

The source material was PBMCs. The sequence derives from a woman in her 30s in good health and CMV-seronegative. The J gene is TRBJ2-7, the V gene TRBV7-9; TRBD1 aligns across 8 bases. CDR3 DNA sequence: TGTTCCAGCAGCTTACAGGGGGGTTACGAGCAGTACTTC. Translating it yields CSSSLQGGYEQYF.